The 29 T cell receptor beta chains below were found in one sample sequenced in a study of OX40 agonist ivuxolimab in advanced cancers. Produced via immunoSEQ multiplex PCR; TCRdb's table is partial and in-frame only. The sample carries approximately 80,000 clones, approximately 91% recorded once. The source material was CD4+ or CD8+ T cells sorted from blood, sampled in a trial of the OX40 agonist ivuxolimab. The receptors here all came from an adult with an advanced solid tumor such as melanoma, head and neck, liver or kidney cancer.

This chain joins TRBV27 and TRBJ2-1, with 9 nucleotides matching TRBD1. CDR1 and CDR2 from the germline V gene are MNHEY and SMNVEV (reference sequence). The CDR3 spans 15 residues. V was pared by 7 bases and J by 6 bases, with 10 bases of the junction left unmatched. This CDR3 is CASKVWRQGGNEQFF. For the CDR3, the DNA is TGTGCCAGCAAGGTATGGAGACAGGGGGGCAATGAGCAGTTCTTC.

The V and J genes are TRBV2 and TRBJ2-7, with a possible D match to TRBD2 (5 bases). In germline, CDR1 is SNHLY, CDR2 FYNNEI. V shed 6 bases and J shed 10 bases, with 16 bases lying between them. The CDR3 is made up of 12 amino acids. This CDR3 is CASRDWMGFQYF. CDR3 DNA: TGTGCCAGCAGGGACTGGATGGGTTTCCAGTACTTC.

The rearrangement joins TRBV2 to TRBJ1-6; no reliable D call. V was trimmed by 6 bases and J by 5 bases, leaving 14 bases between them. The CDR3 runs to 15 residues. Per germline, CDR1 SNHLY and CDR2 FYNNEI. CDR3 loop: CASSELGRNNSPLHF. The CDR3 coding sequence is TGTGCCAGCAGCGAGCTTGGGAGAAATAATTCACCCCTCCACTTT.

The J gene is TRBJ2-1, the V gene TRBV6-4, with D uncertain. V was shortened by 3 bases and J by 5 bases, with 8 bases between the two germline ends. The germline V gene encodes CDR1 MRHNA and CDR2 SNTAGT. This CDR3 spans 13 amino acids. The CDR3 sequence is CASSEGSHNEQFF. As DNA, the CDR3 is TGTGCCAGCAGTGAAGGTAGCCACAATGAGCAGTTCTTC.

J is TRBJ1-5 and V is TRBV5-8; possibly TRBD1 for D (5 bases). V shed 7 bases and J shed 4 bases, with 12 bases lying between them. The CDR3 length is 13 residues. Germline V CDR1 and CDR2: SGHTS, YDEGEE. CDR3 residues: CASRGTGNQPQHF. The DNA for the CDR3 is TGTGCCAGCCGCGGGACGGGAAATCAGCCCCAGCATTTT.

The CDR3 spells CASSPPGRLATDTQYF. In nucleotides, the CDR3 is TGTGCCAGCAGCCCCCCAGGGCGACTAGCCACAGATACGCAGTATTTT. The chain recombines TRBV5-4 with TRBJ2-3, with TRBD2 matching 7 bases. Germline V gene sequence: CDR1 SGHNT, CDR2 YYREEE (reference sequence). The CDR3 covers 16 residues. The V gene end was trimmed by 4 bases and the J gene end by 2 bases; junction bases not matched to a gene: 10.

J is TRBJ2-1 and V is TRBV28; 9 nucleotides line up with TRBD2. The CDR3 is 12 amino acids. Germline loops: CDR1 MDHEN, CDR2 SYDVKM. The CDR3 region has the DNA TGTGCTGGCGGGAGGGGGTACAATGAGCAGTTCTTC. It yields the protein CAGGRGYNEQFF.

This rearrangement joins TRBV29-1 to TRBJ2-7; the match to TRBD1 covers 10 bases. V lost 6 bases and J lost 2; bases outside the gene matches: 1. CDR1 and CDR2 (germline): SQVTM, ANQGSEA. The CDR3 sequence is 12 residues long. The CDR3 nucleotides read TGCAGCGTCGGACAGGGGGCCTACGAGCAGTACTTC. Translating gives CSVGQGAYEQYF.

V is TRBV5-1 and J is TRBJ2-7; 14 bases are shared with TRBD2. The CDR3 totals 18 residues. Germline V gene lookup returns CDR1 SGHRS and CDR2 YFSETQ. Trimming at V came to 4 bases and at J to 1 base, leaving 10 bases not matched to a gene. The CDR3 loop is CASSPGLAGEGVSYEQYF. CDR3 nucleotides: TGCGCCAGCAGCCCGGGACTAGCGGGAGAGGGGGTGTCCTACGAGCAGTACTTC.

The genes are TRBV5-6 and TRBJ2-7; D is undetermined. The V end lost 2 bases, the J end lost 1 base, and 10 bases lay between the germline ends. This CDR3 region has 14 residues. Germline CDR1 and CDR2: SGHDT and YYEEEE. CDR3 loop: CASSFGAVSYEQYF. The DNA of the CDR3 is TGTGCCAGCAGCTTCGGTGCGGTATCCTACGAGCAGTACTTC.

The chain carries TRBV7-9 and TRBJ1-2; D not certain. CDR3 length: 15 amino acids. Trimming removed 5 bases from V and 5 bases from J, with 18 bases in between. Germline V lookup: CDR1 SEHNR, CDR2 FQNEAQ (reference sequence). The CDR3 nucleotides are TGTGCCAGCAGCGCGAGCGGTGTGGGTGCGTATGGCTACACCTTC. Amino acid sequence: CASSASGVGAYGYTF.

This chain joins TRBV5-1 and TRBJ2-7; TRBD1 agrees at 7 bases. The J segment lost 0 bases and the V segment lost 3 bases, leaving 3 bases of the junction unmatched. CDR3 length equals 14 residues. CDR1 SGHRS and CDR2 YFSETQ come from the germline V gene. In nucleotides, the CDR3 is TGCGCCAGCAGCTCGGGACAGAGCTCCTACGAGCAGTACTTC. This sequence encodes CASSSGQSSYEQYF.

The gene calls are TRBV10-3 and TRBJ2-7, with TRBD2 matching 8 bases. Per the germline V gene, CDR1 is ENHRY and CDR2 is SYGVKD. This CDR3 contains 15 residues. V shed 10 bases, J shed 7 bases, and the junction held 18 bases outside the gene matches. This chain's CDR3 is CATSMTSAIVYEQYF. The CDR3 coding sequence is TGTGCCACCTCAATGACTAGCGCTATCGTGTATGAGCAGTACTTC.

V usage is TRBV6-6 and J usage is TRBJ2-3, with D tentatively TRBD2 (5 bases). Per germline, CDR1 MNHNY and CDR2 SVGAGI (reference sequence). With 7 bases removed from V and 2 bases from J, the gap between germline ends came to 16 bases. The length of the CDR3 is 15 residues. The CDR3 nucleotides read TGTGCCAGCACTGACCCCTTGGGAGCCACAGATACGCAGTATTTT. This sequence encodes CASTDPLGATDTQYF.

This clone has just one count. This chain joins TRBV5-1 and TRBJ1-1, with TRBD1 identical over 12 bases. Germline assignment: CDR1 SGHRS and CDR2 YFSETQ. This CDR3 comprises 16 residues. V shed 3 bases, J shed 1 base, and the junction held 4 bases outside the gene matches. The CDR3 loop reads CASSWDRGLTNTEAFF. CDR3 nucleotide sequence: TGCGCCAGCAGCTGGGACAGGGGGCTCACGAACACTGAAGCTTTCTTT. The entire variable domain, with the rest obtained from reference TRBV5-1 and TRBJ1-1, is as follows: KAGVTQTPRYLIKTRGQQVTLSCSPISGHRSVSWYQQTPGQGLQFLFEYFSETQRNKGNFPGRFSGRQFSNSRSEMNVSTLELGDSALYLCASSWDRGLTNTEAFFGQGTRLTVV.

This chain connects TRBV9 to TRBJ2-4; the match to TRBD1 covers 7 bases. The CDR3 covers 17 residues. Losses at the gene ends were 4 bases for V and 0 bases for J; bases not matched to a gene: 10. The germline gives CDR1 SGDLS, CDR2 YYNGEE. CDR3 sequence reads: CASSPLDRALAKNIQYF. The DNA of the CDR3 is TGTGCCAGCAGCCCCCTCGACAGGGCCTTAGCCAAAAACATTCAGTACTTC.

This chain links TRBV19 with TRBJ1-1; D is undetermined. The CDR3 covers 13 residues. Germline-derived CDR1 and CDR2 are LNHDA and SQIVND (reference sequence). V was cut by 0 bases and J by 3 bases, with 5 bases left in between. As DNA, the CDR3 is TGTGCCAGTAGTATAGATCGGGACACTGAAGCTTTCTTT. Protein product: CASSIDRDTEAFF.

This clone has only one observation. The gene calls are TRBV7-9 and TRBJ2-4; D possibly corresponds to TRBD1 (5 bases). Germline values: CDR1 SEHNR, CDR2 FQNEAQ (reference sequence). Between the trimmed V and J ends, which lost 6 bases and 0 bases, there was a span of 18 bases. The CDR3 covers 17 residues. CDR3 sequence reads: CASRLNRQRLAKNIQYF. The CDR3 DNA follows: TGTGCCAGCAGATTAAACAGGCAGAGGCTAGCCAAAAACATTCAGTACTTC.

The genes are TRBV4-2 and TRBJ2-7, with TRBD2 matching over 10 bases. The junction had 5 bases not matched to a gene; V was cut back by 0 bases and J by 6 bases. CDR3 length: 15 residues. CDR1 and CDR2 (germline): LGHNA, YNFKEQ. The DNA of the CDR3 is TGTGCCAGCAGCCAAGATCTAGCGGGAGTGTTCGAGCAGTACTTC. It yields the protein CASSQDLAGVFEQYF.

The V gene is TRBV30, the J gene TRBJ2-2; 10 positions match TRBD2. J was trimmed by 4 bases and V by 5 bases; bases with no gene match: 4. Per germline, CDR1 GTSNPN and CDR2 SVGIG (reference sequence). CDR3 length: 14 residues. CDR3 in DNA: TGTGCCTGGGGACTAGCGGACTCCACCGGGGAGCTGTTTTTT. Encoded protein: CAWGLADSTGELFF.

V gene TRBV27 combines with J gene TRBJ1-2, with TRBD1 identical over 8 bases. CDR1 MNHEY and CDR2 SMNVEV come from the germline V gene (reference sequence). The V and J ends lost 6 bases and 4 bases, in that order; junction bases with no gene match: 4. CDR3 length: 13 amino acids. CDR3 residues: CASSRTGPYGYTF. CDR3 bases: TGTGCCAGCAGCCGGACAGGGCCCTATGGCTACACCTTC.

This rearrangement joins TRBV4-1 to TRBJ2-1, with 9 bases fitting TRBD2. The CDR3 is 16 residues long. CDR1 and CDR2 from the germline V gene are MGHRA and YSYEKL. The trim removed 2 bases at V and 5 bases at J, leaving 7 bases unmatched. CDR3 sequence (DNA): TGCGCCAGCAGCCAAAGAGGGACTAGCCACGACAATGAGCAGTTCTTC. Translation: CASSQRGTSHDNEQFF.

The rearrangement uses TRBV9 and TRBJ2-1, with a tentative D call TRBD2 (6 bases). Germline V gene lookup returns CDR1 SGDLS and CDR2 YYNGEE. V dropped 4 bases and J dropped 9 bases, with 23 bases sitting between them. This CDR3 is 16 amino acids long. In DNA, the CDR3 is TGTGCCAGCAGCCCCCGGCTAGCGTCACCAAGGGGTGAGCAGTTCTTC. Translated: CASSPRLASPRGEQFF.

The chain has TRBV7-2 and TRBJ2-2, with TRBD2 matching over 7 bases. V was pared by 5 bases and J by 3 bases, with 3 bases of the junction left unmatched. Looked up from germline, CDR1 is SGHTA and CDR2 is FQGNSA. The CDR3 sequence is 14 residues long. CDR3 sequence (DNA): TGTGCCAGCAGCCCACGGGGGGACACCGGGGAGCTGTTTTTT. Translating it yields CASSPRGDTGELFF.

The chain uses TRBV5-1 and TRBJ1-4, with D maybe TRBD1 (5 bases). The CDR3 is 14 amino acids. V gave up 3 bases and J gave up 5 bases, with 11 bases separating them. Germline V gives CDR1 SGHRS, CDR2 YFSETQ. In DNA, the CDR3 is TGCGCCAGCAGCTCAGGGTTCGAGAATGAAAAACTGTTTTTT. Residues: CASSSGFENEKLFF.

In this sample, this clone turned up a few times. The V and J genes are TRBV9 and TRBJ1-1; tentative D call: TRBD1 (6 bases). Germline CDR1 SGDLS, CDR2 YYNGEE. The CDR3 runs 15 residues. The V end was cut by 2 bases, the J end by 4 bases, with 15 bases between. The chain's CDR3 is CASSVGGRGGTEAFF. CDR3 nucleotides: TGTGCCAGCAGCGTCGGGGGGCGAGGGGGCACTGAAGCTTTCTTT.

This chain joins TRBV5-4 and TRBJ2-2, with TRBD1 matching over 9 bases. This CDR3 has 15 residues. Per germline, CDR1 SGHNT and CDR2 YYREEE (reference sequence). The ends lost 5 bases at V and 2 bases at J; junction bases unmatched: 4. CDR3 sequence reads: CASRWTGANTGELFF. Here the CDR3 DNA reads TGTGCCAGCAGGTGGACAGGGGCTAACACCGGGGAGCTGTTTTTT.

The J gene is TRBJ2-1, the V gene TRBV12-2; the DNA was not used to check the table's D call, TRBD2. TRBV12-2 is a pseudogene. The CDR3 extends over 20 amino acids. This CDR3 is CASRLISPLRGSVCYNEQFF. For the CDR3, the DNA is TGTGCAAGTCGCTTAATTAGTCCCCTGCGCGGGAGCGTTTGCTACAATGAGCAGTTCTTC.

Only one count was recorded for this clone. The V and J genes are TRBV5-6 and TRBJ2-7; tentative D call: TRBD1 (5 bases). CDR1 SGHDT and CDR2 YYEEEE come from the germline V gene. V was clipped by 1 base and J by 0 bases, with 8 bases between them. This CDR3 spans 14 amino acids. The CDR3 protein is CASSLYDSSYEQYF. CDR3 coding DNA: TGTGCCAGCAGCTTGTATGACAGCTCCTACGAGCAGTACTTC.